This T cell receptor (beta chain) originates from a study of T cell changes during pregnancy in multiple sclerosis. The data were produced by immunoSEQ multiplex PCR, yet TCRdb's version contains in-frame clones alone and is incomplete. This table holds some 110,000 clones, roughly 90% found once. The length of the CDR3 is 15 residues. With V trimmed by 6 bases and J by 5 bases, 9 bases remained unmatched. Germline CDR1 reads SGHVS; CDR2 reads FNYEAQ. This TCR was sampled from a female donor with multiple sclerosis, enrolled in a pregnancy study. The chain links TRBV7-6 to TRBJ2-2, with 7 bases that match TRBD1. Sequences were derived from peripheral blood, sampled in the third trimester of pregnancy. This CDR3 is CASREDRVETGELFF. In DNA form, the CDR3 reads TGTGCCAGCAGGGAAGACAGGGTCGAAACCGGGGAGCTGTTTTTT.